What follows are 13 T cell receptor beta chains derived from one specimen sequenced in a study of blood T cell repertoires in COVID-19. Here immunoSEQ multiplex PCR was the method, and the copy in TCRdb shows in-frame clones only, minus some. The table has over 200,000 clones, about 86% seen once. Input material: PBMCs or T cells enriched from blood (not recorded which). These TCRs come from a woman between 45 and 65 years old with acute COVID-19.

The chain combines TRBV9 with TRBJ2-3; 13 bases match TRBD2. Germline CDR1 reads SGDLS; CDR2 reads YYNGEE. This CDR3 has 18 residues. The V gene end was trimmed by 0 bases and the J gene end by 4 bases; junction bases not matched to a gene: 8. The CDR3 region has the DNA TGTGCCAGCAGCGTAGCACTAGCGGGGGGGCCAGAGGCAGATACGCAGTATTTT. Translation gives CASSVALAGGPEADTQYF.

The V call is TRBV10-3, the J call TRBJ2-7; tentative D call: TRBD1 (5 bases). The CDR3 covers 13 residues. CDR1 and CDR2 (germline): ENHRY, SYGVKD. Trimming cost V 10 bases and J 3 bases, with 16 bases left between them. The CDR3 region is CATRAGWNYEQYF. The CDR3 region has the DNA TGTGCCACCCGGGCAGGGTGGAACTACGAGCAGTACTTC.

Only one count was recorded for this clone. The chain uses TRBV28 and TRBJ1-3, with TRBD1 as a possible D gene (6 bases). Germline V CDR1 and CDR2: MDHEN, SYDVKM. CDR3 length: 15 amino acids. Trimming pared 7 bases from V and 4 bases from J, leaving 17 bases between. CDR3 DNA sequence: TGTGCCAGCACCCCAGGCGGGGGCGGCGGAAACACCATATATTTT. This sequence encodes CASTPGGGGGNTIYF.

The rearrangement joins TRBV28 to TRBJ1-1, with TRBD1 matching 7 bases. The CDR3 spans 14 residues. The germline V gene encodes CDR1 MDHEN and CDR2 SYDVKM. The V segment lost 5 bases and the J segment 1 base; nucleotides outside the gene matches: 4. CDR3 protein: CASSGYRGNTEAFF. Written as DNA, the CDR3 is TGTGCCAGCAGTGGATACAGGGGGAACACTGAAGCTTTCTTT.

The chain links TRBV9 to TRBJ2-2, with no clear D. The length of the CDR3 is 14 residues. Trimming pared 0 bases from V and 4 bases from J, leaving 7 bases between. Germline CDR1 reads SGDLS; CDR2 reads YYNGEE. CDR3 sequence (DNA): TGTGCCAGCAGCGTAGACGAGGTCACCGGGGAGCTGTTTTTT. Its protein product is CASSVDEVTGELFF.

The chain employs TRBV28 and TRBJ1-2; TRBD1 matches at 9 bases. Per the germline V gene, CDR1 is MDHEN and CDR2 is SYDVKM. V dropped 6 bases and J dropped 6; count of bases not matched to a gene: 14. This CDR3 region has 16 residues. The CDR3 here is CASSPTGTGRTDGYTF. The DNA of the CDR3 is TGTGCCAGCAGCCCCACCGGGACAGGGAGAACCGATGGCTACACCTTC.

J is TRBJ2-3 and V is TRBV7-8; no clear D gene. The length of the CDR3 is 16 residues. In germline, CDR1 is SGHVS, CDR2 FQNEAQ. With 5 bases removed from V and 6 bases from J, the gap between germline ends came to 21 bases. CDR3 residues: CASSPSSLIRVDTQYF. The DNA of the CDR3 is TGTGCCAGCAGCCCAAGTTCCCTCATTCGGGTGGATACGCAGTATTTT.

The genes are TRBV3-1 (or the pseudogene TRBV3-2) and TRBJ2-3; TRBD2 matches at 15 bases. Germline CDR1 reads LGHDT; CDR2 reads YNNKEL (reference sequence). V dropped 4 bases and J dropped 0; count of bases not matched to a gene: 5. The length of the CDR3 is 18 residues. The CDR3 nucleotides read TGTGCCAGCAGCCGCGGACTAGCGGGGGGGACTAGCACAGATACGCAGTATTTT. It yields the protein CASSRGLAGGTSTDTQYF.

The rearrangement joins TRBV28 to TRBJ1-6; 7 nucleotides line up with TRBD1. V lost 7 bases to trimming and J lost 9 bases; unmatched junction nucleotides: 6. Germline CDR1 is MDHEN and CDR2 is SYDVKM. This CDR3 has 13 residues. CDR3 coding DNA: TGTGCCAGCAAAAGAGGGGGCAGTTCACCCCTCCACTTT. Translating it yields CASKRGGSSPLHF.

CDR3 nucleotides: TGCGCCAGCAGCTTACAGGGCGCGTTATCTGGAAACACCATATATTTT. Encoded protein: CASSLQGALSGNTIYF. The V and J genes are TRBV5-1 and TRBJ1-3, with D tentatively TRBD1 (6 bases). The CDR3 is 16 amino acids. The ends were cut back, 2 bases at V and 1 base at J, with 13 bases in the middle. The germline V gene encodes CDR1 SGHRS and CDR2 YFSETQ.

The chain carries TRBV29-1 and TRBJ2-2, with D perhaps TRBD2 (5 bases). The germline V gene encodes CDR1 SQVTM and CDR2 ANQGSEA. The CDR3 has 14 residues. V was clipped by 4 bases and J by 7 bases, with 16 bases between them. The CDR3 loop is CSVVPDYTGGELFF. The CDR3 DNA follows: TGCAGCGTTGTTCCCGACTATACGGGCGGGGAGCTGTTTTTT.

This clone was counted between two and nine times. The DNA of the CDR3 is TGTGCCAGCAGCCGGTTCAATGGCCCAGGGAACACCATATATTTT. Amino acids: CASSRFNGPGNTIYF. The rearrangement links TRBV11-3 to TRBJ1-3; the D gene is possibly TRBD1 (5 bases). CDR1 SGHNT and CDR2 YENEEA come from the germline V gene. The CDR3 is made up of 15 amino acids. V was shortened by 5 bases and J by 7 bases, with 18 bases between the two germline ends.

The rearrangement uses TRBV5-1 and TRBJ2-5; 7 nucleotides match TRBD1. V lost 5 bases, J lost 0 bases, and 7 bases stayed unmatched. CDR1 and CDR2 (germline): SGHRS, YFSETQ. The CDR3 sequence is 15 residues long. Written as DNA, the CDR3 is TGCGCCAGCAGTTCAACAGGGGACCACCAAGAGACCCAGTACTTC. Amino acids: CASSSTGDHQETQYF.